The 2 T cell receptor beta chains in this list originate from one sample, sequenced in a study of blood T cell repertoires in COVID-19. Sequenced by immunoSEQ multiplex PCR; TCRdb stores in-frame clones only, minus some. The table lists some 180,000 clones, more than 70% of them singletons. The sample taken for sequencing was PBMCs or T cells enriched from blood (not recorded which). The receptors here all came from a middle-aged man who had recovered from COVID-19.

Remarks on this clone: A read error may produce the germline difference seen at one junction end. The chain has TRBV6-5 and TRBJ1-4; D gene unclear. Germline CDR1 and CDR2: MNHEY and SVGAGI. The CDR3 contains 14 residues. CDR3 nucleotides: TGTGCCAGCAGCCGGGTGTTGACTACTGAAAAACTGTTTTTT. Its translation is CASSRVLTTEKLFF.

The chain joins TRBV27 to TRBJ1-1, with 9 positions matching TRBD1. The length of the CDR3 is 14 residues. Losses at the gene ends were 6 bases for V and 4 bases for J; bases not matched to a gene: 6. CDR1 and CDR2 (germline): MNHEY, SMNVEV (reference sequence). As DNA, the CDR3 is TGTGCCAGCAGCCTAGGGGGACAGGGCACTGAAGCTTTCTTT. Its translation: CASSLGGQGTEAFF.